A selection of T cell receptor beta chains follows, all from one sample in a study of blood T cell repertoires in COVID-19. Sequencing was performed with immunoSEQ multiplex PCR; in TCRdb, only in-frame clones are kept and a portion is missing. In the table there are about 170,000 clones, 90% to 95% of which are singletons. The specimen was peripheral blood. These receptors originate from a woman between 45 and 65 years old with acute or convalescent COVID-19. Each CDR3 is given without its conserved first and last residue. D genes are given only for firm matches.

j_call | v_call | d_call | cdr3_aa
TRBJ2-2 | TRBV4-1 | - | ASSQDITGELF
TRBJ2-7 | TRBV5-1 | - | ASSLGYRDEQY
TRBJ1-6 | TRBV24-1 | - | ATSENRDSPLH
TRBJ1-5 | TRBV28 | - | ASSSPAAVQPQH
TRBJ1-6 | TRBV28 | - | ASSRQDNSPLH
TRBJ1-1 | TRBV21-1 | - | ASSKEHKDRGEFSAF
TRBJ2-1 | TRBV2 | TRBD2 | ASSEGRLAGVYEQF
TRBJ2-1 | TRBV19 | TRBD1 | ASSMIAGGSNEQF
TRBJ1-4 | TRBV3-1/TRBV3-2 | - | ASSPRNEKLF
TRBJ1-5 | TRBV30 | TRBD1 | AWSGTGGSSNQPQH
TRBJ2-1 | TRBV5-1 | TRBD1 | ASSFQPGQGHNEQF
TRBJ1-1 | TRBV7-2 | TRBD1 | ASSSGQGGERGTEAF
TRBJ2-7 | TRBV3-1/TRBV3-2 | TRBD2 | ASSQGLGSYEQY
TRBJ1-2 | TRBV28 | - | ASSLALAGDGGYT
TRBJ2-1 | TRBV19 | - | ASSTRYWRGAYDEQF
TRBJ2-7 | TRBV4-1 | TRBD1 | ASSQRGQGESYEQY
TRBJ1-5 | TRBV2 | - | ASTPTADQPQH
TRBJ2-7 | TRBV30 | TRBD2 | AWSGLAESYEQY
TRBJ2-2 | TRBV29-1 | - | SVMRAVWGLDTGELF
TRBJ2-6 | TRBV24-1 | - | ATSPGDSGANVLT
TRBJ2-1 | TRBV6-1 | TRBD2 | ASSESSGGRGEQF
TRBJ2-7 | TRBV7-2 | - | ASSPPRARSYEQY
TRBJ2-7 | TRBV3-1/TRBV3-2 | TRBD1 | ASSNGQGQYEQY
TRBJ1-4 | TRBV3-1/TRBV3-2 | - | ASSQAGGSNEKLF
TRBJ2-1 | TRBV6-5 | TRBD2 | ATQAGGYNEQF
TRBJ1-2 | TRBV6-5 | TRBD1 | ASSWDRDGYT
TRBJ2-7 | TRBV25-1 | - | ASSDIGGQY
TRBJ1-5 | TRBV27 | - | ASSLQGRQPQH
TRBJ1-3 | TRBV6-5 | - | ASNLGGPPGNTIY
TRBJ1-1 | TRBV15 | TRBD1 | ATSPDRGQTEAF
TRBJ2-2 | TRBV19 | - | ASSTAVGGSTGELF
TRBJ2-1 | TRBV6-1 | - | ASSEPGIHYEQF
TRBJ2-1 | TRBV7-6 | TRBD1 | ASSLAQQGEETLYNEQF
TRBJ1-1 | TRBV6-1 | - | ASSEMGGMAF
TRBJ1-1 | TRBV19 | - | ASSRTVRDTEAF
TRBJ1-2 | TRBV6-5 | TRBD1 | ASSYFGTGKGYT
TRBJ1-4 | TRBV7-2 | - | ASSLIGQRGGKLF
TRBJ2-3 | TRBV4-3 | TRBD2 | ASSHLADRTDTQY
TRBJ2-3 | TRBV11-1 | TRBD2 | ASSPIAGSTDTQY
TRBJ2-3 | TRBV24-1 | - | ATSDFRPLVGGPSTDTQY
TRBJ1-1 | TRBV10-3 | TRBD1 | AISDYDRAKAF
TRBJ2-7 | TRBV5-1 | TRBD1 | ASSRGQGVYEQY
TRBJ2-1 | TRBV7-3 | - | ASSTGLLNNEQF
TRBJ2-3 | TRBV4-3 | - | ASSQPQGDTQY
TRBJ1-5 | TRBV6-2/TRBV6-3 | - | ASSLDIGFGNQPQH
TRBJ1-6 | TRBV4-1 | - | ASSQGVGSNSPLH
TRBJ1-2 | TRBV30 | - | AWSALNGRYGYT
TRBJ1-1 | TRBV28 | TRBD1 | ASRSGQGTNTEAF
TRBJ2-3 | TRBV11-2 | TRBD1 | ASSPPGQVPDTQY
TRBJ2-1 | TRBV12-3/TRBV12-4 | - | AIRESYNEQF